What follows are 30 T cell receptor beta chains derived from one specimen sequenced in a study of read filtering for tumor transcriptome and immune sequencing. This library used around 400 ng RNA and molecular barcoded adaptors spanning alpha/delta and beta/gamma chains. Each CDR3 protein gets one entry after TCRdb re-called the reads with MiXCR. The sample yields 60,000 to 75,000 distinct CDR3 sequences, roughly 20% seen once. What was sequenced was a population of CD138-negative cells sorted from bone marrow. The receptors derive from a donor at least 40 years old with multiple myeloma.

This clonotype was counted at least ten times. V gene TRBV20-1 combines with J gene TRBJ2-7, with 12 bases aligning to TRBD2. From germline, CDR1 is DFQATT and CDR2 SNEGSKA (reference sequence). This CDR3 is 14 amino acids long. V lost 0 bases, J lost 7 bases, and 4 bases stayed unmatched. In DNA, the CDR3 is TGCAGTGCTAGAGACGTGACTAGCGGGAGTGAGCAGTACTTC. Protein product: CSARDVTSGSEQYF.

This clonotype was counted ten times or more. This chain connects TRBV20-1 to TRBJ2-2; perhaps D is TRBD1 or TRBD2 (5 bases each). V was cut by 6 bases and J by 2 bases, with 13 bases left in between. Germline lookup yields CDR1 DFQATT and CDR2 SNEGSKA (reference sequence). The CDR3 loop spans 14 amino acids. The CDR3 loop is CSAKRGLNTGELFF. CDR3 DNA: TGCAGTGCCAAACGGGGCCTAAACACCGGGGAGCTGTTTTTT.

The table lists this clonotype with many counts. In nucleotides, the CDR3 is TGCAGTGTAAAAGGACTAGCGGGAATTTTTGCTGAGCAGTTCTTC. Its translation is CSVKGLAGIFAEQFF. J is TRBJ2-1 and V is TRBV20-1; 12 bases line up with TRBD2. Germline lookup yields CDR1 DFQATT and CDR2 SNEGSKA (reference sequence). V was clipped by 7 bases and J by 9 bases; unmatched bases: 13. The CDR3 covers 15 residues.

This clonotype was found many times. The chain couples TRBV5-8 to TRBJ2-5; tentative D call: TRBD2 (5 bases). CDR3 length equals 16 residues. Looked up from germline, CDR1 is SGHTS and CDR2 is YDEGEE. The V end was cut by 7 bases, the J end by 3 bases, with 22 bases between. CDR3 sequence (DNA): TGTGCCAGCCCCGGCGCTGTTTGGGTGGGAGAAGAGACCCAGTACTTC. The encoded protein is CASPGAVWVGEETQYF.

This clonotype was seen many times. This chain connects TRBV5-1 to TRBJ2-5; 9 nucleotides line up with TRBD1. CDR1 is SGHRS and CDR2 is YFSETQ in the germline V gene. The CDR3 covers 15 residues. V shed 4 bases and J 3 bases; nucleotides not matched to a gene: 7. Here the CDR3 reads CASSLGTGSEETQYF. The CDR3 nucleotides read TGCGCCAGCAGCCTGGGGACAGGGTCGGAAGAGACCCAGTACTTC. The whole variable domain, remainder taken from reference TRBV5-1 and TRBJ2-5, is KAGVTQTPRYLIKTRGQQVTLSCSPISGHRSVSWYQQTPGQGLQFLFEYFSETQRNKGNFPGRFSGRQFSNSRSEMNVSTLELGDSALYLCASSLGTGSEETQYFGPGTRLLVL.

This clonotype showed up many times. The chain carries TRBV20-1 and TRBJ2-1; 8 bases line up with TRBD1. The CDR3 contains 13 residues. Germline V gene sequence: CDR1 DFQATT, CDR2 SNEGSKA (reference sequence). V lost 1 base to trimming and J lost 9 bases; unmatched junction nucleotides: 5. In DNA, the CDR3 is TGCAGTGCTAGAGTTCAGGGGGCGCTTGAGCAGTTCTTC. This encodes CSARVQGALEQFF.

This clonotype was counted ten times or more. This chain links TRBV6-2 or TRBV6-3 with TRBJ2-5; a possible D gene is TRBD1 (5 bases). The CDR3 is 15 residues long. V was clipped by 6 bases and J by 2 bases, with 16 bases between them. Germline values: CDR1 MNHEY, CDR2 SVGEGT. The CDR3 reads CASRKRQYQQETQYF. The CDR3 DNA reads TGTGCCAGCAGAAAGCGACAGTATCAACAAGAGACCCAGTACTTC.

This clonotype was seen a few times. V is TRBV7-9 and J is TRBJ2-2; no reliable D call. With 2 bases removed from V and 10 bases from J, the gap between germline ends came to 14 bases. CDR1 and CDR2 (germline): SEHNR, FQNEAQ (reference sequence). The length of the CDR3 is 14 residues. The CDR3 protein is CASSLNQARVELFF. The DNA for the CDR3 is TGTGCCAGCAGCTTAAACCAAGCTCGAGTGGAGCTGTTTTTT.

In its sample, this clonotype was seen many times. V usage is TRBV5-1 and J usage is TRBJ2-1; 8 bases line up with TRBD1. From germline, CDR1 is SGHRS and CDR2 YFSETQ. V lost 2 bases to trimming and J lost 7 bases; unmatched junction nucleotides: 5. The CDR3 spans 14 residues. The CDR3 protein is CASSFVGQGNEQFF. The CDR3, as DNA: TGCGCCAGCAGCTTCGTCGGACAGGGTAATGAGCAGTTCTTC.

A word on this clonotype: This likely stems from a read error, as it lies one base from a far larger clone. V gene TRBV11-2 combines with J gene TRBJ2-5; D is unresolved. From germline, CDR1 is SGHAT and CDR2 FQNNGV. The CDR3 consists of 12 residues. The CDR3 loop is CAISLGQETQYF. The CDR3 DNA sequence: TGTGCCATCAGCTTAGGCCAAGAGACCCAGTACTTC.

In this sample, this clonotype turned up many times. The V gene is TRBV6-6, the J gene TRBJ2-7, with 7 bases fitting TRBD1. The CDR3 covers 15 residues. J gave up 2 bases and V 0 bases, and 4 bases lay outside the gene matches. Germline V gives CDR1 MNHNY, CDR2 SVGAGI (reference sequence). CDR3 in DNA: TGTGCCAGCAGTTACTCGAGACAGGGAACCTACGAGCAGTACTTC. As protein: CASSYSRQGTYEQYF.

Concerning this clonotype itself: One base away lies a much larger clone, so this may be a sequencing read error. The rearrangement joins TRBV7-9 to TRBJ2-7; D perhaps matches TRBD1 (5 bases). The CDR3 is made up of 14 amino acids. The germline V gene encodes CDR1 SEHNR and CDR2 FQNEAQ (reference sequence). The V and J ends lost 5 bases and 6 bases respectively, with 17 bases between them. CDR3 nucleotides: TGTGCCAGCAGCCCAAGGGGCCCCCTAAGCGAGCAGTACTTC. Translating gives CASSPRGPLSEQYF.

The chain is built from TRBV19 and TRBJ2-3; 8 bases are a match to TRBD2. Germline CDR1 LNHDA, CDR2 SQIVND (reference sequence). V trimming: 3 bases; J trimming: 0 bases; junction bases outside the gene matches: 8. The CDR3 extends over 17 amino acids. The CDR3 region is CASSIRRSGSSTDTQYF. CDR3 bases: TGTGCCAGTAGTATCCGCCGAAGCGGGAGTAGCACAGATACGCAGTATTTT.

The chain links TRBV23-1 to TRBJ1-2, with a possible D match to TRBD1 (5 bases). TRBV23-1 is an ORF for which the function is uncertain. The CDR3 is 14 amino acids. The V and J ends lost 10 bases and 6 bases respectively, with 21 bases between them. CDR3 amino acids: CAKKGRGREDGYTF. The CDR3 coding sequence is TGCGCCAAAAAAGGGCGGGGCAGGGAAGATGGCTACACCTTC.

As regards this clonotype: Sequence at one end of the junction differs from germline and may be a read error. The genes are TRBV20-1 and TRBJ2-1; D possibly uses TRBD1 or TRBD2 (5 bases each). This CDR3 is 11 amino acids long. Per the germline V gene, CDR1 is DFQATT and CDR2 is SNEGSKA (reference sequence). The CDR3 spells CSDSGYNGQLF. The DNA of the CDR3 is TGCAGCGACAGCGGCTACAATGGGCAGCTCTTC.

This clonotype was seen many times. The CDR3 DNA is TGTGCCAGCAGCCCCCTTCCGGGACGGGATAGCAATCAGCCCCAGCATTTT. Amino acid sequence: CASSPLPGRDSNQPQHF. This sequence joins TRBV5-5 and TRBJ1-5; tentatively, D is TRBD1 (5 bases). CDR1 SGHKS and CDR2 YYEKEE come from the germline V gene (reference sequence). This CDR3 is built from 17 residues. Trimming left V 4 bases short and J 0 bases short, with 17 bases between.

The V call is TRBV20-1, the J call TRBJ2-3; 9 nucleotides align to TRBD1. The CDR3 extends over 15 amino acids. V was pared by 5 bases and J by 6 bases, with 12 bases of the junction left unmatched. CDR1 is DFQATT and CDR2 is SNEGSKA in the germline V gene (reference sequence). The CDR3 coding sequence is TGCAGTGCTCCCAAGGGGGCGGGGACAGGGGATACGCAGTATTTT. It encodes CSAPKGAGTGDTQYF.

This clonotype was seen many times. V is TRBV12-3 or TRBV12-4 and J is TRBJ2-1, with 7 bases fitting TRBD1. This CDR3 spans 15 amino acids. V lost 3 bases to trimming and J lost 6 bases; unmatched junction nucleotides: 8. In DNA form, the CDR3 reads TGTGCCAGCAGTTTCAGGGGGTCTAATCCCAATGAGCAGTTCTTC. Translating gives CASSFRGSNPNEQFF.

At least ten counts were recorded for this clonotype. V and J are TRBV30 and TRBJ2-1, with D perhaps TRBD2 (5 bases). Germline V lookup: CDR1 GTSNPN, CDR2 SVGIG (reference sequence). Deletions cut 1 base from V and 5 bases from J, with 12 bases between. The CDR3 is made up of 14 amino acids. CDR3 residues: CAWSGGSSHNEQFF. The CDR3 bases are TGTGCCTGGAGTGGAGGGTCCTCACACAATGAGCAGTTCTTC.

As for this clonotype: Its ends do not fully match the called genes, so a read error is possible. The chain couples TRBV20-1 to TRBJ2-3; TRBD2 matches at 13 bases. CDR1 and CDR2 from the germline V gene are DFQATT and SNEGSKA (reference sequence). The CDR3 loop spans 16 amino acids. DNA for the CDR3: TGCAGTGCAATTAAATTGGGACTAGCGGGGACAGATACGCAGTACTTT. Its protein is CSAIKLGLAGTDTQYF.

Notes on this clonotype: It differs at one base from a far larger clone, so likely a read error. The chain employs TRBV20-1 and TRBJ1-1, with TRBD1 as a possible D gene (5 bases). This CDR3 has 13 amino acids. Germline-derived CDR1 and CDR2 are DFQATT and SNEGSKA (reference sequence). Here the CDR3 reads CSVGTSGVNEQLF. In DNA form, the CDR3 reads TGCAGTGTGGGGACTAGCGGGGTCAATGAGCAGCTCTTC.

As concerns this clonotype: A much larger clone sits a single nucleotide away, making a read error possible. CDR3 sequence (DNA): TGCAGTGCCGTCCGACAGGGGACTGGAAACACCATACATTTT. Amino acids: CSAVRQGTGNTIHF. The V and J genes are TRBV20-1 and TRBJ1-3; 8 bases map to TRBD1. CDR3 length equals 14 residues. The germline CDR1 and CDR2 sequences are DFQATT and SNEGSKA (reference sequence).

This rearrangement joins TRBV28 to TRBJ1-1, with TRBD1 identical over 8 bases. Germline V lookup: CDR1 MDHEN, CDR2 SYDVKM. V dropped 3 bases and J dropped 0; count of bases not matched to a gene: 3. The CDR3 spans 15 residues. This CDR3 is CASSFPGGMNTEAFF. The CDR3 DNA follows: TGTGCCAGCAGTTTCCCAGGGGGCATGAACACTGAAGCTTTCTTT.

About this clonotype: Its ends do not fully match the called genes, so a read error is possible. This rearrangement joins TRBV5-1 to TRBJ2-7; TRBD1 matches at 7 bases. CDR1 SGHRS and CDR2 YFSETQ come from the germline V gene. The CDR3 length is 15 residues. CDR3 loop: CASHPGQATFHEQCF. The CDR3 DNA sequence: TGCGCCAGCCACCCCGGACAGGCCACGTTCCACGAGCAGTGCTTC.

The table lists this clonotype with many counts. The chain couples TRBV12-3 or TRBV12-4 to TRBJ2-1, with TRBD2 matching over 9 bases. The CDR3 has 15 amino acids. Trimming at V came to 0 bases and at J to 7 bases, leaving 4 bases not matched to a gene. The CDR3 bases are TGTGCCAGCAGTTTAGCCTCTACTAGCGGGAATGAGCAGTTCTTC. Its translation is CASSLASTSGNEQFF.

At least ten counts were recorded for this clonotype. The chain has TRBV20-1 and TRBJ1-6; no definite D call. V was cut by 3 bases and J by 9 bases, with 12 bases left in between. Germline CDR1 reads DFQATT; CDR2 reads SNEGSKA (reference sequence). The CDR3 is 13 amino acids. CDR3: CSASPRTSSPLHF. The CDR3 coding sequence is TGCAGTGCTAGCCCCCGGACGAGTTCACCCCTCCACTTT.

This clonotype has ten or more counts. This rearrangement joins TRBV29-1 to TRBJ2-7; TRBD2 might be the D (5 bases). Germline-derived CDR1 and CDR2 are SQVTM and ANQGSEA. This CDR3 spans 11 amino acids. Trimming took off 6 bases at V and 2 bases at J, with 8 bases between the two ends. The CDR3 DNA follows: TGCAGCGTGGTGGAGGCCTACGAGCAGTACTTC. Its protein is CSVVEAYEQYF.

As concerns this clonotype: Given a much more abundant clone one base away, this may be a read error. The chain has TRBV20-1 and TRBJ1-4, with no clear D. Trimming stripped 0 bases from V and 5 bases from J, with 7 bases between. Germline V gene sequence: CDR1 DFQATT, CDR2 SNEGSKA (reference sequence). The CDR3 has 13 amino acids. The CDR3 nucleotides are TGCAGTGCTAGAGAACAACAGAATGAAAAACTGTTTTTT. It codes for CSAREQQNEKLFF.

At least ten counts were recorded for this clonotype. The V call is TRBV29-1, the J call TRBJ1-1; D uncertain. The V end lost 1 base, the J end lost 7 bases, and 10 bases lay between the germline ends. There are 12 residues in the CDR3. CDR1 is SQVTM and CDR2 is ANQGSEA in the germline V gene. The chain's CDR3 is CSVEASGNEAFF. CDR3 nucleotide sequence: TGCAGCGTTGAAGCTTCGGGGAATGAAGCTTTCTTT.

This clonotype occurred many times. The chain couples TRBV20-1 to TRBJ1-5; possible D gene TRBD1, 6 bases. This CDR3 contains 14 residues. V was clipped by 4 bases and J by 5 bases, with 15 bases between them. The germline V gene encodes CDR1 DFQATT and CDR2 SNEGSKA (reference sequence). CDR3 nucleotides: TGCAGTGCTAAGGTTGGGGGGCGCGATCAGCCCCAGCATTTT. Protein product: CSAKVGGRDQPQHF.